Shown below are 24 T cell receptor beta chains from a single sample sequenced in a study of technical replicates of blood from several donors. Only in-frame clones appear in the TCRdb table, and some are missing; sequencing was by immunoSEQ multiplex PCR. The repertoire holds approximately 79,000 clones, with about 96% as singletons. The source material was T cells isolated from PBMCs. Source of these receptors: a human donor in good health.

The V gene is TRBV9, the J gene TRBJ2-3; 8 bases fit TRBD2. The trim removed 2 bases at V and 2 bases at J, leaving 4 bases unmatched. The CDR3 consists of 15 residues. Germline V gene sequence: CDR1 SGDLS, CDR2 YYNGEE. The chain's CDR3 is CASSVLAGNTDTQYF. DNA of the CDR3: TGTGCCAGCAGCGTTTTAGCGGGAAACACAGATACGCAGTATTTT.

V gene TRBV7-9 combines with J gene TRBJ2-3; D call uncertain. Germline CDR1 reads SEHNR; CDR2 reads FQNEAQ (reference sequence). The V and J ends lost 3 bases and 0 bases respectively, with 10 bases between them. This CDR3 has 15 residues. The DNA for the CDR3 is TGTGCCAGCAGCTTCCCGTTCCCTAGCACAGATACGCAGTATTTT. Residues: CASSFPFPSTDTQYF. Filled out from reference TRBV7-9 and TRBJ2-3, the complete variable domain reads DTGVSQNPRHKITKRGQNVTFRCDPISEHNRLYWYRQTLGQGPEFLTYFQNEAQLEKSRLLSDRFSAERPKGSFSTLEIQRTEQGDSAMYLCASSFPFPSTDTQYFGPGTRLTVL.

The V gene is TRBV6-6, the J gene TRBJ2-1, with TRBD2 matching 10 bases. Germline V lookup: CDR1 MNHNY, CDR2 SVGAGI (reference sequence). J lost 6 bases, V lost 8 bases, and 4 bases had no gene match. This CDR3 is 13 amino acids long. CDR3 in amino acids: CASQREGPNEQFF. The CDR3 coding sequence is TGTGCCAGCCAGCGGGAGGGCCCCAATGAGCAGTTCTTC.

The chain is built from TRBV27 and TRBJ2-3; D is unresolved. This CDR3 spans 15 amino acids. Germline CDR1 MNHEY, CDR2 SMNVEV (reference sequence). V was clipped by 6 bases and J by 4 bases, with 17 bases between them. CDR3 in amino acids: CASRRIALSADTQYF. CDR3 DNA: TGTGCCAGCAGAAGAATAGCTCTATCCGCAGATACGCAGTATTTT.

The rearrangement links TRBV7-2 to TRBJ1-1, with 7 nucleotides matching TRBD1. This CDR3 comprises 16 residues. V lost 4 bases and J lost 3; bases outside the gene matches: 11. Germline V gene sequence: CDR1 SGHTA, CDR2 FQGNSA. The CDR3 coding sequence is TGTGCCAGCAGCTCACAGGGGAGCCATGTGGACACTGAAGCTTTCTTT. Amino acids: CASSSQGSHVDTEAFF.

The J gene is TRBJ2-3, the V gene TRBV29-1, with D perhaps matching TRBD2 (5 bases). Trimming took 5 bases from V and 4 from J, leaving 19 bases between them. Per germline, CDR1 SQVTM and CDR2 ANQGSEA. The CDR3 loop spans 15 amino acids. The CDR3 loop reads CSVLGFEGAPDTQYF. CDR3 DNA: TGCAGCGTTCTTGGGTTTGAGGGAGCCCCAGATACGCAGTATTTT.

V usage is TRBV9 and J usage is TRBJ1-1, with a tentative D call TRBD1 (5 bases). In germline, CDR1 is SGDLS, CDR2 YYNGEE. The CDR3 has 16 amino acids. Trimming pared 0 bases from V and 3 bases from J, leaving 15 bases between. The CDR3, as DNA: TGTGCCAGCAGCGTAGCTTGGGGGGGTGCTGACACTGAAGCTTTCTTT. Its protein is CASSVAWGGADTEAFF.

This chain joins TRBV28 and TRBJ1-1, with 8 bases lining up with TRBD1. CDR1 MDHEN and CDR2 SYDVKM come from the germline V gene. The CDR3 has 13 residues. With V trimmed by 6 bases and J by 3 bases, 3 bases remained unmatched. CDR3 region: CASRLTGDTEAFF. CDR3 sequence (DNA): TGTGCCAGCAGGCTGACAGGGGACACTGAAGCTTTCTTT. Together with reference TRBV28 and TRBJ1-1, the CDR3 gives the full variable domain: DVKVTQSSRYLVKRTGEKVFLECVQDMDHENMFWYRQDPGLGLRLIYFSYDVKMKEKGDIPEGYSVSREKKERFSLILESASTNQTSMYLCASRLTGDTEAFFGQGTRLTVV.

The genes are TRBV28 and TRBJ1-5, with D maybe TRBD1 (6 bases). The V and J ends lost 6 bases and 8 bases respectively, with 17 bases between them. Germline assignment: CDR1 MDHEN and CDR2 SYDVKM. The CDR3 extends over 14 amino acids. The CDR3 DNA sequence: TGTGCCAGCAGACTACAGGGAGATGGGAAGCCCCAGCATTTT. It codes for CASRLQGDGKPQHF.

J is TRBJ2-2 and V is TRBV9; TRBD2 aligns across 10 bases. CDR1 and CDR2 (germline): SGDLS, YYNGEE. This CDR3 comprises 16 residues. Trimming cost V 0 bases and J 10 bases; bases outside gene matches: 9. The CDR3 here is CASSVDLAAGGEELFF. For the CDR3, the DNA is TGTGCCAGCAGCGTAGATCTAGCAGCGGGGGGGGAGGAGCTGTTTTTT. Full variable domain (rest looked up from reference TRBV9 and TRBJ2-2): DSGVTQTPKHLITATGQRVTLRCSPRSGDLSVYWYQQSLDQGLQFLIQYYNGEERAKGNILERFSAQQFPDLHSELNLSSLELGDSALYFCASSVDLAAGGEELFFGEGSRLTVL.

The chain carries TRBV9 and TRBJ2-2; TRBD1 aligns across 10 bases. Trimming cost V 3 bases and J 1 base; bases outside gene matches: 6. Germline CDR1 and CDR2: SGDLS and YYNGEE. The CDR3 is 17 residues long. Here the CDR3 DNA reads TGTGCCAGCAGCGATCCCCGGGACAGGGGGAACACCGGGGAGCTGTTTTTT. Its protein is CASSDPRDRGNTGELFF.

The chain carries TRBV9 and TRBJ2-1, with D perhaps matching TRBD2 (6 bases). Deletions cut 0 bases from V and 7 bases from J, with 17 bases between. Germline-derived CDR1 and CDR2 are SGDLS and YYNGEE. The CDR3 has 16 amino acids. CDR3 sequence reads: CASSVDGGGFGNEQFF. CDR3 nucleotides: TGTGCCAGCAGCGTAGACGGGGGAGGCTTCGGAAATGAGCAGTTCTTC.

The chain carries TRBV5-4 and TRBJ1-1, with D perhaps matching TRBD1 (6 bases). The V end lost 0 bases, the J end lost 12 bases, and 12 bases lay between the germline ends. The CDR3 contains 12 residues. Germline V CDR1 and CDR2: SGHNT, YYREEE (reference sequence). CDR3 amino acids: CASSLGADRSFF. DNA of the CDR3: TGTGCCAGCAGCTTGGGGGCCGACAGGTCTTTCTTT.

The chain employs TRBV29-1 and TRBJ2-7; D perhaps matches TRBD2 (5 bases). This CDR3 has 12 amino acids. Germline assignment: CDR1 SQVTM and CDR2 ANQGSEA. Trimming took 5 bases from V and 5 from J, leaving 13 bases between them. The CDR3 DNA reads TGCAGCGTTATCCGGGGAGTACACGAGCAGTACTTC. Its translation is CSVIRGVHEQYF.

The V and J genes are TRBV19 and TRBJ2-7; 12 bases line up with TRBD1. The germline gives CDR1 LNHDA, CDR2 SQIVND (reference sequence). V dropped 9 bases and J dropped 2; count of bases not matched to a gene: 5. CDR3 length: 14 residues. The CDR3 loop reads CASSGTGGPYEQYF. As DNA, the CDR3 is TGTGCCAGCTCCGGGACAGGGGGCCCCTACGAGCAGTACTTC.

This rearrangement joins TRBV21-1 to TRBJ2-7; TRBD2, the D gene given by the table, was not confirmed from the DNA. TRBV21-1 corresponds to a pseudogene. This CDR3 has 14 residues. The CDR3 loop is CASWGLAGTYEQYF. Here the CDR3 DNA reads TGTGCCAGCTGGGGACTTGCGGGTACCTACGAGCAGTACTTC.

This clone was seen a single time. The CDR3 loop is CASGGGPFREFF. CDR3 DNA: TGTGCCAGCGGGGGCGGGCCTTTTCGAGAGTTCTTC. The chain links TRBV6-5 to TRBJ2-1, with D maybe TRBD1 (6 bases). V lost 8 bases and J 14 bases, leaving 19 bases between the germline ends. This CDR3 is 12 amino acids long. CDR1 and CDR2 from the germline V gene are MNHEY and SVGAGI.

The CDR3 loop is CASSLRGFYGYTF. The DNA of the CDR3 is TGTGCCAGCAGTTTAAGGGGGTTTTATGGCTACACCTTC. The genes are TRBV27 and TRBJ1-2; tentative D call: TRBD1 (6 bases). The CDR3 is 13 amino acids. V shed 2 bases and J shed 5 bases, with 9 bases lying between them. The V gene's germline CDR1 is MNHEY and CDR2 SMNVEV (reference sequence).

The chain has TRBV19 and TRBJ2-7; TRBD1 matches at 11 bases. The CDR3 spans 15 residues. Germline CDR1 LNHDA, CDR2 SQIVND (reference sequence). The V and J ends lost 7 bases and 3 bases, in that order; junction bases with no gene match: 8. The CDR3: CASTLGTGGFYEQYF. The CDR3 region has the DNA TGTGCCAGTACCCTCGGGACAGGGGGTTTCTACGAGCAGTACTTC.

Concerning this clone itself: Other nucleotide sequences from this sample produce the same CDR3. The V and J genes are TRBV5-1 and TRBJ2-5; D unresolved. The CDR3 extends over 11 amino acids. Germline-derived CDR1 and CDR2 are SGHRS and YFSETQ. Trimming pared 1 base from V and 5 bases from J, leaving 3 bases between. The CDR3 bases are TGCGCCAGCAGCTTGCTGGAGACCCAGTACTTC. Amino acids: CASSLLETQYF.

V is TRBV6-5 and J is TRBJ2-5; TRBD1 aligns across 9 bases. Germline V lookup: CDR1 MNHEY, CDR2 SVGAGI. The CDR3 runs 14 residues. Losses at the gene ends were 5 bases for V and 6 bases for J; bases not matched to a gene: 7. Here the CDR3 DNA reads TGTGCCAGCAGTCAAGGACAGGGGTGGCAGACCCAGTACTTC. Translation gives CASSQGQGWQTQYF.

The CDR3 spells CASSPRGADTQYF. DNA for the CDR3: TGTGCCAGCAGCCCTCGGGGAGCAGATACGCAGTATTTT. The V call is TRBV9, the J call TRBJ2-3, with D tentatively TRBD2 (5 bases). V was clipped by 4 bases and J by 4 bases, with 10 bases between them. The CDR3 contains 13 residues. CDR1 SGDLS and CDR2 YYNGEE come from the germline V gene. The variable domain in full, with the rest retrieved from reference TRBV9 and TRBJ2-3, is DSGVTQTPKHLITATGQRVTLRCSPRSGDLSVYWYQQSLDQGLQFLIQYYNGEERAKGNILERFSAQQFPDLHSELNLSSLELGDSALYFCASSPRGADTQYFGPGTRLTVL.

The CDR3 loop reads CASSLYPEAFF. In DNA form, the CDR3 reads TGTGCCAGCAGCTTATATCCTGAAGCTTTCTTT. V usage is TRBV7-9 and J usage is TRBJ1-1; D is ambiguous. Germline V gene sequence: CDR1 SEHNR, CDR2 FQNEAQ (reference sequence). V was clipped by 2 bases and J by 6 bases, with 4 bases between them. The CDR3 has 11 amino acids.

The chain employs TRBV27 and TRBJ1-2, with a tentative D call TRBD1 (5 bases). Trimming shortened V by 5 bases and J by 6 bases, and 19 bases separated the two germline ends. Germline V gene data show CDR1 as MNHEY and CDR2 as SMNVEV (reference sequence). CDR3 length: 15 residues. CDR3 protein: CASSPSPQGGDGYTF. The CDR3 region has the DNA TGTGCCAGCAGTCCGTCCCCTCAGGGAGGTGATGGCTACACCTTC.